This T cell receptor beta chain appears in the sequencing data of a study of blood T cell repertoires in COVID-19 (dated by TCRdb to about 2020). In terms of the full investigation: Collaborator samples came from the United States, Italy and Spain and covered acute and convalescent phases of COVID-19. The repertoires were released in a freely available public database meant as a resource for research on the immune response to SARS-CoV-2. Samples came from the ongoing ImmuneRACE study (first 160 participants) plus 1,254 subjects from 6 global collaborators. HLA class I and class II types, where available, came from metadata supplied by the sample provider rather than from assay-based typing. The material from the prospective study consisted of cDNA or gDNA derived from T cells, B-cell-depleted T cells, or PBMCs. Nearly every sample came with metadata listing a de-identified subject ID, COVID-19 status, age in years and sex. The dataset comprised deeply sampled blood TCRbeta repertoires from subjects exposed to, actively infected with, or recovered from COVID-19.

Points the paper makes about the study in general: Clinical and demographic metadata were provided uncurated, with the amount varying by source and participant.

As to this clone: It lacks a known antigen. Base quality data are lacking; no much larger clone is found one base away. The same CDR3 can be traced to other DNA sequences in this sample.

Each collaborating institution followed its own protocols to collect whole blood in K2EDTA tubes. Collaborator samples were shipped for TCRbeta analysis as frozen whole blood, isolated PBMCs, or DNA extracted from either sample type. Trimming at the junction amounts to 2 bases on V and 0 bases on J, and the germline ends lie 5 bases apart. The cysteine opens and the phenylalanine closes a CDR3 of 13 amino acids. CDR3 DNA is the only sequence kept; it has 39 bases, read in frame from the first base. The germline V gene (reference sequence) specifies SGHKS as CDR1 and YYEKEE as CDR2. TCRbeta CDR3 regions were amplified from genomic DNA by means of the immunoSEQ Assay, a bias-controlled multiplex PCR. The paper's processing steps were these. The number of nucleated cells in each sample was estimated by amplification of reference gene primers within the assay. Sequence reads were collapsed and filtered to measure the absolute abundance of every unique TCRbeta CDR3 rearrangement. Productive Simpson clonality was computed per sample as the square root of Simpson's diversity index over productive rearrangements. The table comes from immuneACCESS by way of TCRdb, which keeps in-frame sequences with V and J called. Part of the clones is missing from these tables; in studies checked, under half for an unresolved V gene and the rest for unknown reasons. V and J calls and clone size come straight from that table; D and trimming were deduced from the DNA. This sample has over 300,000 clones in its table, and more than 75% of those were observed once. About 1.7% of the sample is held by the ten biggest clonotypes.

The source material was peripheral blood. Recombination connected TRBV5-5 to TRBJ1-1; no confident D gene assignment can be made. This TCR derives from a woman aged 50 to 60 with acute or convalescent COVID-19. The CDR3 protein: CASSLALNTEAFF. The nucleotide sequence reads TGTGCCAGCAGCTTAGCCCTGAACACTGAAGCTTTCTTT.